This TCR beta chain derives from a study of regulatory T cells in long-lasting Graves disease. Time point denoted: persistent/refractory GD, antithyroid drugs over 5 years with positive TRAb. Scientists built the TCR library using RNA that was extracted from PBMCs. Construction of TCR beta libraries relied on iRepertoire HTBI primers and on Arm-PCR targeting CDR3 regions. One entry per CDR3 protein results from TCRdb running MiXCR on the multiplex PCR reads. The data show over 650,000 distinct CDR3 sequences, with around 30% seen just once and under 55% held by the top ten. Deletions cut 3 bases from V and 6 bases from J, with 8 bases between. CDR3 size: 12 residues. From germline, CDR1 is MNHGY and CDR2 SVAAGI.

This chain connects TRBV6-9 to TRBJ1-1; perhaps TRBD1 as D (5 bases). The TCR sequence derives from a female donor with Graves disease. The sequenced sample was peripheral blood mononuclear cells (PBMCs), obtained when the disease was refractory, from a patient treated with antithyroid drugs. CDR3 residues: CASSYVGPEAFF. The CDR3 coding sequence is TGTGCCAGCAGTTACGTGGGGCCTGAAGCTTTCTTT.